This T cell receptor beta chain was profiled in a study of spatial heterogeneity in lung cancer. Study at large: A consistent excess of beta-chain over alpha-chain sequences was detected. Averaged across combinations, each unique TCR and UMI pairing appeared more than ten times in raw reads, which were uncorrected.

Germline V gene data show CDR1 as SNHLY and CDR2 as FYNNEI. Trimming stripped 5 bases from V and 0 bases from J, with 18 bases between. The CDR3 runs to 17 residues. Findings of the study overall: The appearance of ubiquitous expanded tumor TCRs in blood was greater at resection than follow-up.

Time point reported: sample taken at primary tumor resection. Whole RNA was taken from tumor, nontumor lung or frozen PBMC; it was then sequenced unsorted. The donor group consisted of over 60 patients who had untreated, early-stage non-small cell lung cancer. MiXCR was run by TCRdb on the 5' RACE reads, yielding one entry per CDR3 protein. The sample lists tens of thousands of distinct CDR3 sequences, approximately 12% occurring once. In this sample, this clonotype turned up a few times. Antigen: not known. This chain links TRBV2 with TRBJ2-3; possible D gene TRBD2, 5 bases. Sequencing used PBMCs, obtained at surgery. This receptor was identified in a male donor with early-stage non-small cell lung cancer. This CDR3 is CASSIPRDLSSTDTQYF. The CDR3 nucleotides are TGTGCCAGCAGTATCCCCCGGGATCTATCTAGCACAGATACGCAGTATTTT.